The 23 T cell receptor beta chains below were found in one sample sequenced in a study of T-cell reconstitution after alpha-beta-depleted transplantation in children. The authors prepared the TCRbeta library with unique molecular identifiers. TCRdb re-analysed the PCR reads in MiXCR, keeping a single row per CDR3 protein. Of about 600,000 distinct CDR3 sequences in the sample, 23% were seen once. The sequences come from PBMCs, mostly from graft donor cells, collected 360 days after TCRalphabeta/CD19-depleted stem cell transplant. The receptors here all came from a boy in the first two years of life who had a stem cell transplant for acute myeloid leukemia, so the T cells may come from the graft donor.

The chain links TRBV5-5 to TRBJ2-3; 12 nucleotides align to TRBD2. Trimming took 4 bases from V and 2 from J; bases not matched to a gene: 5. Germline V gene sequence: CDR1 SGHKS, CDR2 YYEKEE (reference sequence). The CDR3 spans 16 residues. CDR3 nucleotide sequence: TGTGCCAGCAGCCTCGGACTAGCGGGGAACACAGATACGCAGTATTTT. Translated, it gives CASSLGLAGNTDTQYF.

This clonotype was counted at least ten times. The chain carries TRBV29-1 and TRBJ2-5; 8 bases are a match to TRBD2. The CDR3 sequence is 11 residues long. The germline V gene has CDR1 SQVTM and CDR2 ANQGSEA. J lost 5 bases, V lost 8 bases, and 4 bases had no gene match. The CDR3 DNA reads TGCAGCTCCAGGACTAGCGAGACCCAGTACTTC. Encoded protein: CSSRTSETQYF.

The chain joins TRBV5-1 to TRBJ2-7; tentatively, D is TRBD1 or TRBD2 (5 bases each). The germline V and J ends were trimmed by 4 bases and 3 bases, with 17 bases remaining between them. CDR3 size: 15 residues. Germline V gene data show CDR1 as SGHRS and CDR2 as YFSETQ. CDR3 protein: CASSLAAGTHYEQYF. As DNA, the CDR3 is TGCGCCAGCAGCCTAGCCGCCGGGACCCACTACGAGCAGTACTTC.

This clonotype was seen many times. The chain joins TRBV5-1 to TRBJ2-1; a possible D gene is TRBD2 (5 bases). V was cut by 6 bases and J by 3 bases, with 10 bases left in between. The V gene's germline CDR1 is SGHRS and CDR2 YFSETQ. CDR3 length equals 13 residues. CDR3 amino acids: CASTFGDYNEQFF. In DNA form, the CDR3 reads TGCGCCAGCACCTTCGGGGACTACAATGAGCAGTTCTTC. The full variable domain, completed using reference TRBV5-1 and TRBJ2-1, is KAGVTQTPRYLIKTRGQQVTLSCSPISGHRSVSWYQQTPGQGLQFLFEYFSETQRNKGNFPGRFSGRQFSNSRSEMNVSTLELGDSALYLCASTFGDYNEQFFGPGTRLTVL.

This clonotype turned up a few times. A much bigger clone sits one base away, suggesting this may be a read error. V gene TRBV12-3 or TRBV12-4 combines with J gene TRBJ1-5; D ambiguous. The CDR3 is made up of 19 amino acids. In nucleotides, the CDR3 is TGTGCCAGCTGTTTAGCGCGTGGCTATAATCCCCCTAGCAATCAGCCCCAGCATTTT. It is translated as CASCLARGYNPPSNQPQHF.

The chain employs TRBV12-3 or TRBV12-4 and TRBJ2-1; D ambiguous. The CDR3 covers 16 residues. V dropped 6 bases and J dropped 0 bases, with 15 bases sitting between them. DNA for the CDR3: TGTGCCAGCAGGCCTCATGACGTCAGCTCCTACAATGAGCAGTTCTTC. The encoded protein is CASRPHDVSSYNEQFF.

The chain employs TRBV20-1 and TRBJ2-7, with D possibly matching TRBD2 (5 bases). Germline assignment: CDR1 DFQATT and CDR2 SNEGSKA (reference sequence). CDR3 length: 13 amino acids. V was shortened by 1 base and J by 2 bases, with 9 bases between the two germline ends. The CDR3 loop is CSARGSGAYEQYF. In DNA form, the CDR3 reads TGCAGTGCTAGAGGCAGCGGAGCCTACGAGCAGTACTTC.

The CDR3 DNA reads TGCGCCAGCAGTGTGCCCGGCACCACAGATACGCAGTATTTT. This translates into CASSVPGTTDTQYF. The gene calls are TRBV5-1 and TRBJ2-3; D is undetermined. CDR1 SGHRS and CDR2 YFSETQ come from the germline V gene. Trimming removed 5 bases from V and 2 bases from J, with 12 bases in between. The CDR3 extends over 14 amino acids.

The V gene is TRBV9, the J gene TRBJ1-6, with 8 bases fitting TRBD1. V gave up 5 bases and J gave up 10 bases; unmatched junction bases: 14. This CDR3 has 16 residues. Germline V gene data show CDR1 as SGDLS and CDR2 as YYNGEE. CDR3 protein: CASSAGDRGVKSPLHF. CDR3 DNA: TGTGCCAGCAGTGCTGGTGACAGGGGAGTTAAGTCACCCCTCCACTTT. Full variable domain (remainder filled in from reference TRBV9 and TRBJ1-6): DSGVTQTPKHLITATGQRVTLRCSPRSGDLSVYWYQQSLDQGLQFLIQYYNGEERAKGNILERFSAQQFPDLHSELNLSSLELGDSALYFCASSAGDRGVKSPLHFGNGTRLTVT.

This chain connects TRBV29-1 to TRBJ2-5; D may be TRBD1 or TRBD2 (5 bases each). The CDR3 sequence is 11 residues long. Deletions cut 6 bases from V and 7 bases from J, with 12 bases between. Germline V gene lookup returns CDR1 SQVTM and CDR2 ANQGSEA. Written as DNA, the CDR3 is TGCAGCGTAGGGGCCGCGGGGACCCAGTACTTC. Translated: CSVGAAGTQYF.

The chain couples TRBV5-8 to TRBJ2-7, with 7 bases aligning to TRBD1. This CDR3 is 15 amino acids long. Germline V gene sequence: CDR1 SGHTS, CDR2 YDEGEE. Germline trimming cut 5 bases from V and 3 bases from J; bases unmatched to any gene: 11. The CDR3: CASRYDREMGYEQYF. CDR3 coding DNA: TGTGCCAGCAGATATGACAGGGAGATGGGCTACGAGCAGTACTTC.

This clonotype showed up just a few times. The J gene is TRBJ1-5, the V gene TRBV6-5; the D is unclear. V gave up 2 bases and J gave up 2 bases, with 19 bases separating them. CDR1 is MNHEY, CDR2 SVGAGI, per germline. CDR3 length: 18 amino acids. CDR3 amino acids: CASSYLVMGNWGNQPQHF. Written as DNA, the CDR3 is TGTGCCAGCAGTTACCTCGTAATGGGGAATTGGGGCAATCAGCCCCAGCATTTT.

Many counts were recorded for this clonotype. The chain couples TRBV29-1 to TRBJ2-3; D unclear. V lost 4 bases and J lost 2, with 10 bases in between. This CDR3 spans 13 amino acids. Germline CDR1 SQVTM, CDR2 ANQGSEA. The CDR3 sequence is CSVVSLFTDTQYF. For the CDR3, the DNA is TGCAGCGTTGTCAGCCTGTTCACAGATACGCAGTATTTT.

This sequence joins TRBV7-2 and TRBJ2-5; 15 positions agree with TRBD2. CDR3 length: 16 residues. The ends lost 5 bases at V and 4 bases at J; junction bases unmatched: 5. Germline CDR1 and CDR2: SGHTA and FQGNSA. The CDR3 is CASSPGLAGGLETQYF. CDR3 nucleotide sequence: TGTGCCAGCAGCCCCGGACTAGCGGGGGGGCTAGAGACCCAGTACTTC.

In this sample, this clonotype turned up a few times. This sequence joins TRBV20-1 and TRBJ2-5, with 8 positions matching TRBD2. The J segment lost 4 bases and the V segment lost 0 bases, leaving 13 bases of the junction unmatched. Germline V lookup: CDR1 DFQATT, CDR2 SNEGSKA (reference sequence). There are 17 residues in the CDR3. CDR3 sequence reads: CSARDPWGSGERETQYF. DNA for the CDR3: TGCAGTGCTAGAGACCCTTGGGGTAGCGGGGAAAGAGAGACCCAGTACTTC.

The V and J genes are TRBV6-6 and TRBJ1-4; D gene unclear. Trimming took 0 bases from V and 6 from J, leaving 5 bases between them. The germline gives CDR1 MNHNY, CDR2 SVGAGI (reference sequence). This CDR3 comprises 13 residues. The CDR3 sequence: CASSYSDDEKLFF. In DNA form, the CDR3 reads TGTGCCAGCAGTTACTCGGACGATGAAAAACTGTTTTTT.

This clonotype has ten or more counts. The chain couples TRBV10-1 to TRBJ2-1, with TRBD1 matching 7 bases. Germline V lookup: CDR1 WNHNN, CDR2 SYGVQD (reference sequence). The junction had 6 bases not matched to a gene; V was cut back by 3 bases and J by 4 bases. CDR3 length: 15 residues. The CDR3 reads CASSEWDRTYNEQFF. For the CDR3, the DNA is TGCGCCAGCAGTGAATGGGACAGAACTTACAATGAGCAGTTCTTC.

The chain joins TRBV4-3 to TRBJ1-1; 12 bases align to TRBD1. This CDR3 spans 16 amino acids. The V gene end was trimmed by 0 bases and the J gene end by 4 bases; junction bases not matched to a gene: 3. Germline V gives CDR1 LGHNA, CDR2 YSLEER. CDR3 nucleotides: TGCGCCAGCAGCCAAGAGATGGGACAGGGGGCCACTGAAGCTTTCTTT. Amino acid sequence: CASSQEMGQGATEAFF.

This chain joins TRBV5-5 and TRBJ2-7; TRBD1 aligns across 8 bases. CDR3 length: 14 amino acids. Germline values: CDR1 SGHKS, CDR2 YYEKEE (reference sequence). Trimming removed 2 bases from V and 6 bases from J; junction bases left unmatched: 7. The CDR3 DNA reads TGTGCCAGCAGCTTAGGCGACAGGGGAGCCGAGCAGTACTTC. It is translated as CASSLGDRGAEQYF.

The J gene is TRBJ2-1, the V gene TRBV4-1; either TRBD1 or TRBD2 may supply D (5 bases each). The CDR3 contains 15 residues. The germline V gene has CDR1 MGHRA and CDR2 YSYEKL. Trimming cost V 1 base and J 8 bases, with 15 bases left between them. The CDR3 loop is CASSQAGAEIDEQFF. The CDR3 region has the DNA TGCGCCAGCAGCCAAGCCGGGGCCGAGATCGATGAGCAGTTCTTC.

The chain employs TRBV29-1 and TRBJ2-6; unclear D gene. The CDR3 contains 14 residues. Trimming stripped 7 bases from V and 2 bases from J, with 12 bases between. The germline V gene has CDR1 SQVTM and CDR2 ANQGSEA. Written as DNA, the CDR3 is TGCAGCGCGGGCGCAACTCCTGGGGCCAACGTCCTGACTTTC. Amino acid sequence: CSAGATPGANVLTF.

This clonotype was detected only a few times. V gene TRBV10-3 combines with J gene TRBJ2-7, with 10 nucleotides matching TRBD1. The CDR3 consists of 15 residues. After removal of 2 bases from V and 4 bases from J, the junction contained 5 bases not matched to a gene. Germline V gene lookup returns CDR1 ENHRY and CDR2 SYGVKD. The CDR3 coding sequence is TGTGCCATCAGTGAGCAATTGGGACAGGGGTACGAGCAGTACGTC. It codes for CAISEQLGQGYEQYV.

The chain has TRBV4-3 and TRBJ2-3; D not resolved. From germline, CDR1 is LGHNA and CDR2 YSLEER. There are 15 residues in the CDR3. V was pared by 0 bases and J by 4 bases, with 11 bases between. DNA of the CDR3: TGCGCCAGCAGCCAAGACAGGAGTCCGGCAGATACGCAGTATTTT. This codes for CASSQDRSPADTQYF.